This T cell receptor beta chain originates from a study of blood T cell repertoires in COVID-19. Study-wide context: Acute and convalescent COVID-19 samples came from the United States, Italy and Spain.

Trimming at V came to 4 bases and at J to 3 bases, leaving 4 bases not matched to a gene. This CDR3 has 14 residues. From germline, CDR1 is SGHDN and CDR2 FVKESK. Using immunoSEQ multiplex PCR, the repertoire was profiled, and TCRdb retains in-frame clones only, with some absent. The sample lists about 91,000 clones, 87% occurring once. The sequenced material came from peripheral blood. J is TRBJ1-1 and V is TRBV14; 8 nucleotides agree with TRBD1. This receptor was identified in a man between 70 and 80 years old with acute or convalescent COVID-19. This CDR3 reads CASSPGQVYTEAFF. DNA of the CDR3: TGTGCCAGCAGCCCGGGACAGGTCTACACTGAAGCTTTCTTT.